The 22 T cell receptor beta chains in this list originate from one sample, sequenced in a study of cytomegalovirus exposure and HLA in healthy donors. Primers included in the PCR were 60 Vbeta and 13 Jbeta primers. Using immunoSEQ multiplex PCR, the repertoire was profiled, and TCRdb retains in-frame clones only, with some absent. The sample consists of tens of thousands of clones, roughly 82% of them appearing once. Sequenced sample: PBMCs. All receptors derive from a male donor in good health and CMV-seropositive.

The chain couples TRBV29-1 to TRBJ2-5; 7 bases are shared with TRBD1. The CDR3 contains 14 residues. Germline V gene data show CDR1 as SQVTM and CDR2 as ANQGSEA. With V trimmed by 5 bases and J by 5 bases, 11 bases remained unmatched. The CDR3 DNA sequence: TGCAGCGTTAAGACAGGGTTGCACGCGGAGACCCAGTACTTC. Amino acid sequence: CSVKTGLHAETQYF. The variable domain in full, completed from reference TRBV29-1 and TRBJ2-5, reads SAVISQKPSRDICQRGTSLTIQCQVDSQVTMMFWYRQQPGQSLTLIATANQGSEATYESGFVIDKFPISRPNLTFSTLTVSNMSPEDSSIYLCSVKTGLHAETQYFGPGTRLLVL.

Only a few counts were recorded for this clone. An end of the junction does not agree with germline; a read error may underlie this. V usage is TRBV7-9 and J usage is TRBJ2-3; a possible D gene is TRBD2 (6 bases). The CDR3 has 15 residues. Germline V gene lookup returns CDR1 SEHNR and CDR2 FQNEAQ (reference sequence). CDR3 residues: CSSSLEGPPTDTQYF. For the CDR3, the DNA is TGTTCCAGCAGCTTGGAGGGGCCCCCCACAGATACGCAGTATTTT.

In this sample, this clone turned up a few times. V gene TRBV6-4 combines with J gene TRBJ2-1, with TRBD2 identical over 10 bases. V lost 5 bases and J lost 10; bases outside the gene matches: 8. The CDR3 totals 14 residues. Germline V CDR1 and CDR2: MRHNA, SNTAGT. As DNA, the CDR3 is TGTGCCAGCAGTTCCTCTAGCGGGAGTGGGGAGCAGTTCTTC. It yields the protein CASSSSSGSGEQFF.

Comments on this clone: The germline gene is not matched at one end of the junction; a read error may be the cause. V and J are TRBV7-9 and TRBJ1-1, with D unresolved. This CDR3 is built from 14 residues. Germline-derived CDR1 and CDR2 are SEHNR and FQNEAQ (reference sequence). The CDR3 DNA reads TGTTCCAGCAGCGCTACCCCAAAGAACACTGAAGCTTTCTTT. Protein product: CSSSATPKNTEAFF.

The gene calls are TRBV5-6 and TRBJ2-1; TRBD1 agrees at 10 bases. This CDR3 has 14 amino acids. Germline CDR1 is SGHDT and CDR2 is YYEEEE. V gave up 5 bases and J gave up 7 bases; unmatched junction bases: 6. CDR3 in DNA: TGTGCCAGCAGACGACAGGGGGCGAGGAATGAGCAGTTCTTC. This translates into CASRRQGARNEQFF.

As regards this clone: The junction and the germline gene differ at one end; a read error may be behind it. The rearrangement joins TRBV2 to TRBJ2-2; D is possibly TRBD2 (6 bases). The CDR3 consists of 15 residues. Germline assignment: CDR1 SNHLY and CDR2 FYNNEI. In nucleotides, the CDR3 is TGTGCCAGCAGGGAAGGCGGGGCCGGGGCCGGGGAGCTGTTTTTT. Protein: CASREGGAGAGELFF.

V is TRBV6-5 and J is TRBJ2-7; 8 bases are shared with TRBD1. This CDR3 contains 13 residues. Unmatched junction bases numbered 8, after V lost 6 bases and J lost 7 bases. Looked up from germline, CDR1 is MNHEY and CDR2 is SVGAGI. The CDR3 DNA follows: TGTGCCAGCAGGACAGACAGGGGTTGGGAGCAGTACTTC. Translated: CASRTDRGWEQYF.

In DNA, the CDR3 is TGTGCCTGGAGTGTTCCCGGGGTTTCTCGCGAGCAGTACTTC. It yields the protein CAWSVPGVSREQYF. V gene TRBV30 combines with J gene TRBJ2-7, with D possibly TRBD2 on 5 matching bases. The CDR3 consists of 14 residues. CDR1 is GTSNPN and CDR2 is SVGIG in the germline V gene (reference sequence). Trimming removed 0 bases at V and 6 bases at J, with 15 bases between.

J is TRBJ1-5 and V is TRBV2, with a tentative D call TRBD1 (6 bases). The CDR3 extends over 13 amino acids. The V gene lost 10 bases and the J gene lost 4 bases, with 14 bases spanning the gap. Germline CDR1 and CDR2: SNHLY and FYNNEI. This CDR3 reads CATKTGTNQPQHF. CDR3 nucleotides: TGTGCCACCAAGACAGGAACTAATCAGCCCCAGCATTTT.

The rearrangement links TRBV4-3 to TRBJ2-1; 11 nucleotides match TRBD2. From germline, CDR1 is LGHNA and CDR2 YSLEER. V trimming: 0 bases; J trimming: 8 bases; junction bases outside the gene matches: 15. CDR3 length: 19 residues. The CDR3 bases are TGCGCCAGCAGCCAAGAGTATCAAGTAGCGGGGGGGCCGCAGGATGAGCAGTTCTTC. Protein: CASSQEYQVAGGPQDEQFF.

This clone was counted only a few times. The CDR3 protein is CASSRTVSDTEAFF. The DNA of the CDR3 is TGTGCCAGCAGCCGGACAGTCTCGGACACTGAAGCTTTCTTT. This chain links TRBV2 with TRBJ1-1, with D possibly being TRBD1 (6 bases). The CDR3 length is 14 residues. V shed 6 bases and J shed 3 bases, with 14 bases lying between them. The germline V gene has CDR1 SNHLY and CDR2 FYNNEI.

This clone has a handful of counts. The chain recombines TRBV10-2 with TRBJ1-6, with D unclear. The CDR3 is made up of 15 amino acids. Trimming shortened V by 7 bases and J by 0 bases, and 10 bases separated the two germline ends. Germline V gene data show CDR1 as WSHSY and CDR2 as SAAADI. The CDR3 DNA is TGCGCCAGCATCCTAGCCCTCTCCTATAATTCACCCCTCCACTTT. This gives the protein CASILALSYNSPLHF.

The rearrangement uses TRBV5-4 and TRBJ2-7; D gene unclear. Trimming took 7 bases from V and 3 from J, leaving 14 bases between them. The CDR3 contains 13 residues. The germline V gene has CDR1 SGHNT and CDR2 YYREEE (reference sequence). CDR3 sequence: CASEQGPGYEQYF. The CDR3 DNA reads TGTGCCAGCGAACAAGGTCCGGGCTACGAGCAGTACTTC.

J is TRBJ2-1 and V is TRBV7-8; 8 bases are shared with TRBD1. The CDR3 extends over 14 amino acids. In germline, CDR1 is SGHVS, CDR2 FQNEAQ. Trimming cost V 5 bases and J 7 bases; bases outside gene matches: 7. For the CDR3, the DNA is TGTGCCAGCAGCCCCCGGACAGGGAAGAATGAGCAGTTCTTC. It yields the protein CASSPRTGKNEQFF.

CDR3 sequence (DNA): TGTGCCAGCAGCATCGACAGGGGGGGTTATTCGGACAATCAGCCCCAGCATTTT. It specifies CASSIDRGGYSDNQPQHF. The chain combines TRBV7-9 with TRBJ1-5, with 9 bases lining up with TRBD1. CDR1 and CDR2 (germline): SEHNR, FQNEAQ (reference sequence). The CDR3 has 18 amino acids. V trimming: 5 bases; J trimming: 3 bases; junction bases outside the gene matches: 14.

The V call is TRBV7-3, the J call TRBJ2-4, with 10 nucleotides matching TRBD2. The CDR3 consists of 16 residues. V gave up 1 base and J gave up 1 base; unmatched junction bases: 1. The germline V gene has CDR1 SGHTA and CDR2 FQGTGA. CDR3 DNA: TGTGCCAGCAGCTTAAATAGCGGGGGGGCCAAAAACATTCAGTACTTC. Translated, it gives CASSLNSGGAKNIQYF.

This sequence joins TRBV5-4 and TRBJ2-1, with TRBD2 matching over 8 bases. The CDR3 runs 15 residues. Per the germline V gene, CDR1 is SGHNT and CDR2 is YYREEE (reference sequence). V lost 4 bases, J lost 1 base, and 4 bases stayed unmatched. CDR3 nucleotides: TGTGCCAGCAGCGGCAGCGGGAGATCCTACAATGAGCAGTTCTTC. This codes for CASSGSGRSYNEQFF.

The J gene is TRBJ2-2, the V gene TRBV19; D is possibly TRBD1 (6 bases). Looked up from germline, CDR1 is LNHDA and CDR2 is SQIVND (reference sequence). V was cut by 2 bases and J by 7 bases, with 11 bases left in between. There are 14 residues in the CDR3. The chain's CDR3 is CASSIRQGIGELFF. In DNA, the CDR3 is TGTGCCAGTAGTATAAGGCAGGGGATCGGGGAGCTGTTTTTT.

This chain uses TRBV7-9 with TRBJ1-1; no reliable D call. The CDR3 spans 13 residues. In germline, CDR1 is SEHNR, CDR2 FQNEAQ (reference sequence). Trimming pared 3 bases from V and 4 bases from J, leaving 9 bases between. The CDR3 loop reads CASSLGEATEAFF. The DNA of the CDR3 is TGTGCCAGCAGCTTGGGAGAGGCCACTGAAGCTTTCTTT.

V gene TRBV7-8 combines with J gene TRBJ2-7; D possibly corresponds to TRBD2 (5 bases). CDR1 is SGHVS, CDR2 FQNEAQ, per germline. Trimming cost V 1 base and J 3 bases, with 10 bases left between them. This CDR3 contains 14 residues. CDR3: CASSLGAAVYEQYF. The CDR3 nucleotides are TGTGCCAGCAGCTTAGGAGCGGCCGTCTACGAGCAGTACTTC.

The chain uses TRBV2 and TRBJ2-2; a possible D gene is TRBD2 (5 bases). V lost 6 bases, J lost 7 bases, and 9 bases lay in between. Germline CDR1 SNHLY, CDR2 FYNNEI. The CDR3 spans 12 residues. The CDR3 loop is CASRFGSGELFF. The CDR3 bases are TGTGCCAGCAGATTTGGGAGCGGGGAGCTGTTTTTT. Full variable domain (rest looked up from reference TRBV2 and TRBJ2-2): EPEVTQTPSHQVTQMGQEVILRCVPISNHLYFYWYRQILGQKVEFLVSFYNNEISEKSEIFDDQFSVERPDGSNFTLKIRSTKLEDSAMYFCASRFGSGELFFGEGSRLTVL.

This chain links TRBV9 with TRBJ2-7, with D unclear. Trimming removed 4 bases from V and 0 bases from J, with 17 bases in between. The CDR3 is 16 amino acids. Germline V gene data show CDR1 as SGDLS and CDR2 as YYNGEE. As DNA, the CDR3 is TGTGCCAGCAGCTGGCTGGCCAACGCTGGCTCCTACGAGCAGTACTTC. Translating gives CASSWLANAGSYEQYF.